The next 18 T cell receptor beta chains were all read from a single sample in a study of T cells after yellow fever vaccination. TCRdb reprocessed the 5' RACE reads with MiXCR, giving one entry per CDR3 protein. The repertoire includes approximately 96,000 distinct CDR3 sequences, 8.9% of them detected once, and over 15% sits in the top ten. Sequencing used CD8+ T cells not binding an NS4B(214-222) dextramer, sorted from PBMCs, obtained roughly 15 days after the first yellow fever vaccination. The receptors stem from a man between 18 and 29 years old who received the YFV17D yellow fever vaccine.

The table lists this clonotype with a few counts. The chain employs TRBV11-2 and TRBJ2-5; TRBD2 matches 7 bases. CDR3 length: 16 residues. With 3 bases clipped from V and 3 bases from J, the junction kept 10 bases outside the gene matches. Germline values: CDR1 SGHAT, CDR2 FQNNGV. The CDR3 spells CASSFVPWGGEETQYF. CDR3 nucleotides: TGTGCCAGCAGCTTTGTTCCCTGGGGGGGGGAAGAGACCCAGTACTTC.

This clonotype has a handful of counts. This sequence joins TRBV5-1 and TRBJ2-1; D remains ambiguous. This CDR3 is 13 amino acids long. The V gene lost 2 bases and the J gene lost 6 bases, with 9 bases spanning the gap. Germline lookup yields CDR1 SGHRS and CDR2 YFSETQ. The CDR3 reads CASSFRPGNEQFF. CDR3 DNA: TGCGCCAGCAGCTTCCGCCCGGGCAATGAGCAGTTCTTC. The entire variable domain, with the rest obtained from reference TRBV5-1 and TRBJ2-1, is as follows: KAGVTQTPRYLIKTRGQQVTLSCSPISGHRSVSWYQQTPGQGLQFLFEYFSETQRNKGNFPGRFSGRQFSNSRSEMNVSTLELGDSALYLCASSFRPGNEQFFGPGTRLTVL.

A remark on this clonotype: A much larger clone differs by one base, so this may be a read error. The rearrangement links TRBV12-3 or TRBV12-4 to TRBJ2-1; 11 positions agree with TRBD2. This CDR3 has 14 residues. The DNA for the CDR3 is TGTGGCAGCTCCCTGACTAGCGGGGCCTTTGAGCAGTTCTTC. Translated: CGSSLTSGAFEQFF.

This clonotype was seen a few times. CDR3 nucleotides: TGTGCCAGCAGTTGGGGACGGGGGAGCGGCTACACCTTC. Protein product: CASSWGRGSGYTF. The chain combines TRBV6-5 with TRBJ1-2; possibly TRBD1 for D (5 bases). V was shortened by 4 bases and J by 8 bases, with 14 bases between the two germline ends. The CDR3 is 13 residues long. Germline-derived CDR1 and CDR2 are MNHEY and SVGAGI.

The chain uses TRBV15 and TRBJ1-3; D remains ambiguous. The V and J ends lost 0 bases and 0 bases respectively, with 6 bases between them. Per germline, CDR1 LNHNV and CDR2 YYDKDF (reference sequence). The CDR3 has 15 amino acids. This CDR3 is CATSRDRISGNTIYF. The CDR3 DNA is TGTGCCACCAGCAGAGATCGCATCTCTGGAAACACCATATATTTT.

In its sample, this clonotype was seen a few times. The chain links TRBV4-1 to TRBJ2-3, with D maybe TRBD1 (6 bases). Germline V CDR1 and CDR2: MGHRA, YSYEKL. Trimming removed 3 bases from V and 3 bases from J, with 16 bases in between. This CDR3 is 16 amino acids long. The CDR3 coding sequence is TGCGCCAGCAGCCAGCCCTCGACAGGCCTAACAGATACGCAGTATTTT. Translation gives CASSQPSTGLTDTQYF.

The CDR3 is CASSYEAGAADTQYF. The CDR3 nucleotides read TGTGCCAGCAGTTACGAGGCAGGGGCGGCAGATACGCAGTATTTT. The J gene is TRBJ2-3, the V gene TRBV6-2 or TRBV6-3, with TRBD1 as a possible D gene (6 bases). Germline CDR1 reads MNHEY; CDR2 reads SVGEGT. CDR3 size: 15 residues. Trimming stripped 2 bases from V and 4 bases from J, with 13 bases between.

There are a few counts of this clonotype. This chain links TRBV4-1 with TRBJ2-3; D is uncertain. The length of the CDR3 is 11 residues. Trimming took off 2 bases at V and 5 bases at J, with 2 bases between the two ends. Looked up from germline, CDR1 is MGHRA and CDR2 is YSYEKL. Written as DNA, the CDR3 is TGCGCCAGCAGCCAATTAGATACGCAGTATTTT. Encoded protein: CASSQLDTQYF.

This clonotype was picked up a small number of times. This chain joins TRBV4-1 and TRBJ1-3; D is undetermined. With 1 base removed from V and 0 bases from J, the gap between germline ends came to 10 bases. Per the germline V gene, CDR1 is MGHRA and CDR2 is YSYEKL. The CDR3 totals 16 residues. The DNA for the CDR3 is TGCGCCAGCAGCCAAGCTGGGCGGCGCTCTGGAAACACCATATATTTT. Encoded protein: CASSQAGRRSGNTIYF.

This chain links TRBV5-1 with TRBJ2-7; tentatively, D is TRBD1 (6 bases). This CDR3 has 14 amino acids. Trimming removed 4 bases from V and 3 bases from J, with 14 bases in between. Germline values: CDR1 SGHRS, CDR2 YFSETQ. This CDR3 reads CASSLFAGDYEQYF. The CDR3 region has the DNA TGCGCCAGCAGCCTGTTTGCAGGGGACTACGAGCAGTACTTC. Together with reference TRBV5-1 and TRBJ2-7, the CDR3 gives the full variable domain: KAGVTQTPRYLIKTRGQQVTLSCSPISGHRSVSWYQQTPGQGLQFLFEYFSETQRNKGNFPGRFSGRQFSNSRSEMNVSTLELGDSALYLCASSLFAGDYEQYFGPGTRLTVT.

This clonotype appeared many times. V and J are TRBV2 and TRBJ2-7, with 9 positions matching TRBD1. CDR1 is SNHLY, CDR2 FYNNEI, per germline. Trimming cost V 6 bases and J 3 bases; bases outside gene matches: 6. The CDR3 runs to 14 residues. The CDR3 reads CASSDRDRDYEQYF. Written as DNA, the CDR3 is TGTGCCAGCAGCGACCGGGACAGGGACTACGAGCAGTACTTC.

The chain carries TRBV27 and TRBJ2-1; D is possibly TRBD2 (5 bases). V dropped 6 bases and J dropped 5 bases, with 17 bases sitting between them. Germline assignment: CDR1 MNHEY and CDR2 SMNVEV (reference sequence). The CDR3 covers 15 residues. CDR3 nucleotide sequence: TGTGCCAGCAGCCTCCTTGCGGGCGTAAACAATGAGCAGTTCTTC. This encodes CASSLLAGVNNEQFF.

This clonotype was seen many times. The chain couples TRBV7-2 to TRBJ1-1, with D unclear. The CDR3 is 12 residues long. Germline V gene lookup returns CDR1 SGHTA and CDR2 FQGNSA. V gave up 5 bases and J gave up 3 bases, with 7 bases separating them. The CDR3 sequence is CASSPLYTEAFF. CDR3 bases: TGTGCCAGCAGCCCCCTCTACACTGAAGCTTTCTTT.

The V gene is TRBV4-3, the J gene TRBJ1-5; D might be TRBD1 (5 bases). V lost 0 bases, J lost 0 bases, and 9 bases lay in between. Per germline, CDR1 LGHNA and CDR2 YSLEER. This CDR3 comprises 16 residues. The CDR3 DNA is TGCGCCAGCAGCCAAGATGGGAGGGGTAGCAATCAGCCCCAGCATTTT. This gives the protein CASSQDGRGSNQPQHF.

This chain connects TRBV7-6 to TRBJ2-2; D uncertain. The CDR3 has 15 residues. The germline V gene encodes CDR1 SGHVS and CDR2 FNYEAQ. The V end was cut by 5 bases, the J end by 0 bases, with 10 bases between. The CDR3 here is CASSKDGSNTGELFF. The CDR3 DNA follows: TGTGCCAGCAGCAAGGACGGCTCGAACACCGGGGAGCTGTTTTTT.

This clonotype was seen a handful of times. The rearrangement joins TRBV6-1 to TRBJ1-1, with D tentatively TRBD1 (6 bases). Trimming shortened V by 5 bases and J by 4 bases, and 11 bases separated the two germline ends. CDR1 and CDR2 from the germline V gene are MNHNS and SASEGT. The CDR3 has 13 amino acids. CDR3 nucleotide sequence: TGTGCCAGCAGTAGGGACACGGTCACTGAAGCTTTCTTT. It translates to CASSRDTVTEAFF.

This clonotype was seen more than once but under ten times. The V call is TRBV30, the J call TRBJ2-3; D is uncertain. The CDR3 is 15 residues long. Trimming removed 2 bases at V and 0 bases at J, with 12 bases between. In germline, CDR1 is GTSNPN, CDR2 SVGIG (reference sequence). CDR3 bases: TGTGCCTGGAGTCGTGGCTCCACCAGCACAGATACGCAGTATTTT. Its translation: CAWSRGSTSTDTQYF.

There are a few counts of this clonotype. The chain uses TRBV12-3 or TRBV12-4 and TRBJ2-7, with D perhaps assigned TRBD1 or TRBD2 (5 bases each). CDR3 length: 14 amino acids. V lost 6 bases and J 0 bases, leaving 12 bases between the germline ends. CDR3 sequence reads: CASSRERNSYEQYF. Here the CDR3 DNA reads TGTGCCAGCAGCAGGGAGCGGAACTCCTACGAGCAGTACTTC.